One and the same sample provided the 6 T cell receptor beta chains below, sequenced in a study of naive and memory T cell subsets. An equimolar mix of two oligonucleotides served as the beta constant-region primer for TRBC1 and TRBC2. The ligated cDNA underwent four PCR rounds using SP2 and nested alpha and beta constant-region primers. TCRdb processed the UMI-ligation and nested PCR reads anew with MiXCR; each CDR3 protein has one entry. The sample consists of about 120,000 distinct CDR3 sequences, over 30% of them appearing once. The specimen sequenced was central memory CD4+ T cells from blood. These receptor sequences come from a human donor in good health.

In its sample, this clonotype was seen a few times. The CDR3 loop is CASSLLRGTGDLGANVLTF. As DNA, the CDR3 is TGTGCCAGCAGTTTGTTGAGGGGGACAGGGGATTTAGGGGCCAACGTCCTGACTTTC. V gene TRBV27 combines with J gene TRBJ2-6; the match to TRBD1 covers 10 bases. CDR1 and CDR2 (germline): MNHEY, SMNVEV (reference sequence). This CDR3 region has 19 residues. Trimming took 3 bases from V and 4 from J; bases not matched to a gene: 12.

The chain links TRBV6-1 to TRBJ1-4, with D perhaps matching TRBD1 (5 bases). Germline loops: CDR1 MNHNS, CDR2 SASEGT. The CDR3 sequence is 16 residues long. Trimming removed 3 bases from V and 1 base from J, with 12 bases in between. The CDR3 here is CASSEGRAGTNEKLFF. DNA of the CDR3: TGTGCCAGCAGTGAGGGACGTGCAGGAACTAATGAAAAACTGTTTTTT.

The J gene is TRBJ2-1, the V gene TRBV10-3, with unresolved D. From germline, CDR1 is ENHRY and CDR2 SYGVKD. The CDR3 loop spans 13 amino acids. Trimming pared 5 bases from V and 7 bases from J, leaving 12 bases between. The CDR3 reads CAISRTGGNEQFF. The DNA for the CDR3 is TGTGCCATCAGTCGGACCGGTGGGAATGAGCAGTTCTTC.

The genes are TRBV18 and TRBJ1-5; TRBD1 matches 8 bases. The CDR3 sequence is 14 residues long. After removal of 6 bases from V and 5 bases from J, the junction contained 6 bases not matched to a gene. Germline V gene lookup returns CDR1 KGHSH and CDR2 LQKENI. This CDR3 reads CASSTVQGDQPQHF. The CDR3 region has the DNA TGTGCCAGCTCGACGGTACAGGGGGATCAGCCCCAGCATTTT.

In nucleotides, the CDR3 is TGTGCCAGCAGCCCCTTGGGTAGCGGGGGTTACAATGAGCAGTTCTTC. Protein product: CASSPLGSGGYNEQFF. The chain is built from TRBV6-5 and TRBJ2-1; 9 bases line up with TRBD2. The CDR3 sequence is 16 residues long. J lost 4 bases, V lost 6 bases, and 10 bases had no gene match. The germline V gene encodes CDR1 MNHEY and CDR2 SVGAGI.

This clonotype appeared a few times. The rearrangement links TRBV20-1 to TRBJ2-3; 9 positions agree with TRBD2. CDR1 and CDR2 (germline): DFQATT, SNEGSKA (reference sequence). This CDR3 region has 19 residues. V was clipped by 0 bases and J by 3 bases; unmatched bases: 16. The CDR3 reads CSARDSIFRGRARTDTQYF. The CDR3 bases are TGCAGTGCTAGAGATAGCATCTTTCGCGGGAGGGCCCGGACAGATACGCAGTATTTT.